Shown below are 19 T cell receptor beta chains from a single sample sequenced in a study of blood T cell repertoires in COVID-19. Data came from immunoSEQ multiplex PCR; TCRdb stores just in-frame clones and leaves some out. This sample has approximately 94,000 clones, with roughly 82% found just once. Input material: peripheral blood. These receptors all stem from a man aged 60-69 years with acute or convalescent COVID-19.

In DNA, the CDR3 is TGTGCCAGCAGCGCCTGGGGGGGGTCAGAGACCCAGTACTTC. This gives the protein CASSAWGGSETQYF. The genes are TRBV6-2 or TRBV6-3 and TRBJ2-5, with 7 bases that match TRBD2. Germline V CDR1 and CDR2: MNHEY, SVGEGT. Trimming cost V 6 bases and J 4 bases; bases outside gene matches: 8. The CDR3 totals 14 residues.

V and J are TRBV28 and TRBJ1-2, with 8 bases aligning to TRBD1. V trimming: 3 bases; J trimming: 8 bases; junction bases outside the gene matches: 2. The CDR3 totals 12 residues. Germline values: CDR1 MDHEN, CDR2 SYDVKM. CDR3 in DNA: TGTGCCAGCAGTTTGGGGACAGGCGGCTACACCTTC. It codes for CASSLGTGGYTF.

V is TRBV5-1 and J is TRBJ2-7; tentatively, D is TRBD1 (5 bases). The V end lost 1 base, the J end lost 7 bases, and 24 bases lay between the germline ends. The CDR3 totals 17 residues. In germline, CDR1 is SGHRS, CDR2 YFSETQ. CDR3 DNA sequence: TGCGCCAGCAGCTTGTTTCCTCGGTCGACAGCCGCTATTGAGCAGTACGTC. Protein product: CASSLFPRSTAAIEQYV.

The V call is TRBV6-4, the J call TRBJ1-2; D is unresolved. The CDR3 contains 14 residues. Between the trimmed V and J ends, which lost 10 bases and 5 bases, there was a span of 20 bases. The germline V gene has CDR1 MRHNA and CDR2 SNTAGT. DNA for the CDR3: TGTGCCACCCCTGTACAGAGAGTTAAGTATGGCTACACCTTC. Translating gives CATPVQRVKYGYTF.

V gene TRBV5-6 combines with J gene TRBJ1-1; D is undetermined. V lost 4 bases and J 4 bases, leaving 14 bases between the germline ends. The CDR3 contains 14 residues. Germline V gene sequence: CDR1 SGHDT, CDR2 YYEEEE. This CDR3 is CASSRRVITTEAFF. DNA of the CDR3: TGTGCCAGCAGCCGGAGGGTCATAACCACTGAAGCTTTCTTT.

The genes are TRBV15 and TRBJ2-2; 9 bases are a match to TRBD1. J gave up 0 bases and V 1 base, and 0 bases lay outside the gene matches. The CDR3 covers 16 residues. Germline assignment: CDR1 LNHNV and CDR2 YYDKDF (reference sequence). CDR3 protein: CATSRGQGANTGELFF. The CDR3 DNA sequence: TGTGCCACCAGCAGAGGACAGGGGGCGAACACCGGGGAGCTGTTTTTT.

This chain links TRBV28 with TRBJ2-3; a possible D gene is TRBD2 (6 bases). Germline V gene data show CDR1 as MDHEN and CDR2 as SYDVKM. This CDR3 is 13 amino acids long. With 3 bases removed from V and 10 bases from J, the gap between germline ends came to 14 bases. The CDR3 DNA reads as TGTGCCAGCAGTTTGCGCAGGGAGCGGGCGCAGTATTTT. Its protein is CASSLRRERAQYF.

The chain recombines TRBV18 with TRBJ2-7, with 9 bases matching TRBD1. Germline V gives CDR1 KGHSH, CDR2 LQKENI. The CDR3 length is 15 residues. J gave up 8 bases and V 3 bases, and 11 bases lay outside the gene matches. CDR3: CASSPPGQGNRKQYV. CDR3 nucleotide sequence: TGTGCCAGCTCACCTCCGGGACAGGGCAACCGGAAGCAGTACGTC.

The J gene is TRBJ2-1, the V gene TRBV28; TRBD1 aligns across 7 bases. With 6 bases clipped from V and 2 bases from J, the junction kept 4 bases outside the gene matches. CDR3 length equals 14 residues. Germline V gene lookup returns CDR1 MDHEN and CDR2 SYDVKM. CDR3 protein: CASRPGGAYNEQFF. CDR3 coding DNA: TGTGCCAGCAGACCAGGGGGTGCCTACAATGAGCAGTTCTTC.

The V and J genes are TRBV28 and TRBJ2-1, with TRBD2 matching 10 bases. Per the germline V gene, CDR1 is MDHEN and CDR2 is SYDVKM. This CDR3 comprises 14 residues. The junction had 6 bases not matched to a gene; V was cut back by 6 bases and J by 7 bases. The CDR3 region is CASRPSGGANEQFF. The CDR3 DNA reads TGTGCCAGCAGACCGAGCGGGGGGGCGAATGAGCAGTTCTTC.

The chain employs TRBV2 and TRBJ1-6; 9 bases fit TRBD1. Per germline, CDR1 SNHLY and CDR2 FYNNEI. V gave up 6 bases and J gave up 3 bases; unmatched junction bases: 9. The CDR3 is 17 residues long. The CDR3 loop is CASSAKQGAYYNSPLHF. DNA for the CDR3: TGTGCCAGCAGCGCGAAACAGGGGGCCTACTATAATTCACCCCTCCACTTT. Full variable domain (missing parts from reference TRBV2 and TRBJ1-6): EPEVTQTPSHQVTQMGQEVILRCVPISNHLYFYWYRQILGQKVEFLVSFYNNEISEKSEIFDDQFSVERPDGSNFTLKIRSTKLEDSAMYFCASSAKQGAYYNSPLHFGNGTRLTVT.

This rearrangement joins TRBV6-1 to TRBJ2-1; 9 bases line up with TRBD1. The CDR3 is 16 amino acids. Germline CDR1 MNHNS, CDR2 SASEGT. V shed 2 bases and J 7 bases; nucleotides not matched to a gene: 9. CDR3 coding DNA: TGTGCCAGCAGTGAATCCCCGGGACAGGGTGGGAATGAGCAGTTCTTC. Its translation is CASSESPGQGGNEQFF.

The chain employs TRBV6-5 and TRBJ2-2; D unclear. Germline assignment: CDR1 MNHEY and CDR2 SVGAGI. This CDR3 comprises 15 residues. Trimming cost V 1 base and J 2 bases, with 8 bases left between them. The CDR3 loop reads CASSYLGLNTGELFF. CDR3 DNA: TGTGCCAGCAGTTACTTGGGCCTCAACACCGGGGAGCTGTTTTTT.

In its sample, this clone was seen once. The chain employs TRBV4-1 and TRBJ1-2, with D unresolved. This CDR3 has 13 residues. V was cut by 4 bases and J by 4 bases, with 10 bases left in between. Per germline, CDR1 MGHRA and CDR2 YSYEKL. CDR3 nucleotide sequence: TGCGCCAGCAGCCCTGTGAGTGGCTATGGCTACACCTTC. This codes for CASSPVSGYGYTF.

This clone was observed once. V usage is TRBV3-1 (or the pseudogene TRBV3-2) and J usage is TRBJ1-1, with D perhaps matching TRBD1 (6 bases). V was clipped by 1 base and J by 8 bases, with 14 bases between them. CDR3 length: 14 amino acids. Per germline, CDR1 LGHDT and CDR2 YNNKEL (reference sequence). Here the CDR3 DNA reads TGTGCCAGCAGCCAAGGAGGGGGACGGACCGAAGCTTTCTTT. It encodes CASSQGGGRTEAFF.

The rearrangement uses TRBV11-2 and TRBJ2-2, with TRBD2 matching over 7 bases. With V trimmed by 6 bases and J by 3 bases, 7 bases remained unmatched. Germline V gene sequence: CDR1 SGHAT, CDR2 FQNNGV. This CDR3 spans 15 amino acids. This chain's CDR3 is CASRGRGRDTGELFF. CDR3 coding DNA: TGTGCCAGCAGAGGCCGGGGGAGGGACACCGGGGAGCTGTTTTTT.

The genes are TRBV11-2 and TRBJ1-2, with D possibly TRBD1 on 6 matching bases. The V gene's germline CDR1 is SGHAT and CDR2 FQNNGV. CDR3 size: 15 residues. V shed 1 base and J shed 6 bases, with 15 bases lying between them. The DNA for the CDR3 is TGTGCCAGCAGCTTAGTCCCTCTTTGGGGGCATGGCTACACCTTC. Translation gives CASSLVPLWGHGYTF.

The rearrangement links TRBV29-1 to TRBJ2-5, with 8 nucleotides matching TRBD1. This CDR3 region has 13 residues. Germline loops: CDR1 SQVTM, CDR2 ANQGSEA. V gave up 2 bases and J gave up 5 bases; unmatched junction bases: 4. Here the CDR3 reads CSVERTGLETQYF. DNA of the CDR3: TGCAGCGTTGAAAGGACAGGGCTGGAGACCCAGTACTTC.

The CDR3 spells CASGLLGNYGYTF. The CDR3 DNA sequence: TGTGCCAGCGGACTATTAGGGAACTATGGCTACACCTTC. V is TRBV27 and J is TRBJ1-2; D is ambiguous. V gave up 8 bases and J gave up 2 bases, with 12 bases separating them. CDR3 length: 13 amino acids. Looked up from germline, CDR1 is MNHEY and CDR2 is SMNVEV (reference sequence).